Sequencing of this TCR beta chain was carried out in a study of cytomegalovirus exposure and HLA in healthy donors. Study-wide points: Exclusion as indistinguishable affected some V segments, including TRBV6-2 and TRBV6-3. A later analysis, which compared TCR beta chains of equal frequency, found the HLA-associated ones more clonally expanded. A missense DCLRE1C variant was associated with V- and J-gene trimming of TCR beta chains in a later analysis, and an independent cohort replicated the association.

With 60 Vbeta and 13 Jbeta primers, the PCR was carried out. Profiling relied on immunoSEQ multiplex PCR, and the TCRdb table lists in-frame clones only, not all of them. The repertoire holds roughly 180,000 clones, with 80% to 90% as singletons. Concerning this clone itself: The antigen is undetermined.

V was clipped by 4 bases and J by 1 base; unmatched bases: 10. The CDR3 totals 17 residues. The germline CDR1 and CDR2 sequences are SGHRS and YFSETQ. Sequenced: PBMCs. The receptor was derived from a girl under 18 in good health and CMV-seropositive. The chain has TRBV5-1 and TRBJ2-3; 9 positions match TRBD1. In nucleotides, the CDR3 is TGCGCCAGCAGCCCGGTTCCGGGACAGGGCCGCACAGATACGCAGTATTTT. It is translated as CASSPVPGQGRTDTQYF.